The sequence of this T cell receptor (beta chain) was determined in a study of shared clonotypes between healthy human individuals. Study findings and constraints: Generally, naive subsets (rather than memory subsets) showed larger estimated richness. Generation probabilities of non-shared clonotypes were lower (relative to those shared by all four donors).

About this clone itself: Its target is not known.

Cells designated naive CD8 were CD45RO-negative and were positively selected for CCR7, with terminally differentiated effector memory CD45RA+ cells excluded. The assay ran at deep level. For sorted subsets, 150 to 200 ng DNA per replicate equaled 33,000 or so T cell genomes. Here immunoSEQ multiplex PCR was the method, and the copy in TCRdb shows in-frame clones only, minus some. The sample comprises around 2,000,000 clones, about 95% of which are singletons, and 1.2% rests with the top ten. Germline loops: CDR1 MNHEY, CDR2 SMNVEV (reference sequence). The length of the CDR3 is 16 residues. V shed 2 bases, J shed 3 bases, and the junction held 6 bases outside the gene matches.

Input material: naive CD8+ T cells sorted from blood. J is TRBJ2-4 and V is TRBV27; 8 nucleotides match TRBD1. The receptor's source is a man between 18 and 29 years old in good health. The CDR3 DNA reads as TGTGCCAGCAGTTTAGGCAGGGGGCTGGACAAAAACATTCAGTACTTC. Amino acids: CASSLGRGLDKNIQYF.